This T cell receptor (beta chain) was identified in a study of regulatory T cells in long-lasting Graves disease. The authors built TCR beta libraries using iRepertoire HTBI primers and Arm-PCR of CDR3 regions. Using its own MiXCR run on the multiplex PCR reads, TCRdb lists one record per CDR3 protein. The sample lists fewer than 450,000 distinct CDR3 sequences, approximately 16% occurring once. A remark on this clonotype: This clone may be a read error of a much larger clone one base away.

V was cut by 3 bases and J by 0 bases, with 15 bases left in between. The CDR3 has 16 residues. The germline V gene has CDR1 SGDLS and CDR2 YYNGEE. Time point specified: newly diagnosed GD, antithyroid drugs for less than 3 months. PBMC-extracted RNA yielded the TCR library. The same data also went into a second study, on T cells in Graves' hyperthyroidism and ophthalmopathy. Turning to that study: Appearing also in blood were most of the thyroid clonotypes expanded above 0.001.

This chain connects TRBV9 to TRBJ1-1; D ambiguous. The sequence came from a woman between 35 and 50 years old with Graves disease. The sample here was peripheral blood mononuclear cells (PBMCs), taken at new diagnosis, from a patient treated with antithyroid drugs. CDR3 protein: CASSGGLHPMNTEAFF. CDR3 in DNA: TGTGCCAGCAGCGGGGGATTACATCCCATGAACACTGAAGCTTTCTTT. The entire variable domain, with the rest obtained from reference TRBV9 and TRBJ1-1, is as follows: DSGVTQTPKHLITATGQRVTLRCSPRSGDLSVYWYQQSLDQGLQFLIQYYNGEERAKGNILERFSAQQFPDLHSELNLSSLELGDSALYFCASSGGLHPMNTEAFFGQGTRLTVV.